Listed below are T cell receptor beta chains from one sample, sequenced in a study of cytomegalovirus exposure and HLA in healthy donors. Sequencing was performed with immunoSEQ multiplex PCR; in TCRdb, only in-frame clones are kept and a portion is missing. Here the sample spans 100,000 to 150,000 clones, less than 80% being singletons. The sequenced sample was PBMCs. These receptors originate from a man aged 35-49 years in good health and CMV-seropositive. CDR3s include the opening cysteine and the closing phenylalanine or tryptophan. A D gene is named only where the DNA matches it firmly. Some rows mark clone size as missing; the rest say once, few, many or name a class of expanded clone.

J gene | CDR3 length | V gene | D gene | clone size | CDR3 protein | CDR3 DNA
TRBJ2-5 | 17 | TRBV5-3 | . | once | CARSPRFPEQIQETQYF | TGTGCCAGAAGCCCCCGATTTCCTGAGCAAATCCAAGAGACCCAGTACTTC
TRBJ1-5 | 14 | TRBV6-1 | . | once | CASSGGEAYQPQHF | TGTGCCAGCAGTGGGGGGGAAGCGTATCAGCCCCAGCATTTT
TRBJ1-6 | 17 | TRBV12-5 | TRBD1 | . | CASGLAPKTGRNSPLHF | TGTGCTAGTGGTTTGGCACCAAAGACAGGGCGTAATTCACCCCTCCACTTT
TRBJ2-1 | 14 | TRBV19 | . | . | CASIGPGVYNEQFF | TGTGCCAGTATTGGGCCAGGGGTGTACAATGAGCAGTTCTTC
TRBJ2-5 | 16 | TRBV9 | TRBD2 | . | CASSASSGKGGETQYF | TGTGCCAGCAGCGCATCTAGCGGGAAAGGAGGGGAGACCCAGTACTTC
TRBJ2-7 | 14 | TRBV9 | . | . | CASSAPDRPYEQYF | TGTGCCAGCAGCGCCCCCGACAGACCCTACGAGCAGTACTTC
TRBJ2-7 | 13 | TRBV10-2 | TRBD2 | once | CACGLAGAYEQYF | TGCGCCTGCGGACTAGCGGGGGCCTACGAGCAGTACTTC
TRBJ2-3 | 19 | TRBV10-1 | TRBD2 | . | CASRQGLEKGQDSTDTQYF | TGCGCCAGCAGACAGGGACTAGAGAAAGGACAAGACAGCACAGATACGCAGTATTTT
TRBJ1-2 | 13 | TRBV2 | TRBD1 | . | CARRQGSLGGYTF | TGTGCCAGAAGACAGGGTTCGTTGGGTGGCTACACCTTC
TRBJ2-1 | 16 | TRBV6-5 | TRBD2 | . | CASSYGGSGSYNEQFF | TGTGCCAGCAGTTACGGGGGCAGCGGGAGTTACAATGAGCAGTTCTTC
TRBJ2-7 | 13 | TRBV28 | . | . | CASSLVSSYEQYF | TGTGCCAGCAGTTTAGTGAGCTCCTACGAGCAGTACTTC
TRBJ2-7 | 17 | TRBV5-6 | TRBD1 | once | CASSPFPRRTGAYEQYF | TGTGCCAGCAGCCCCTTCCCCCGTAGGACAGGGGCCTACGAGCAGTACTTC
TRBJ1-2 | 14 | TRBV7-6 | . | few | CASSTLSGTYGYTF | TGTGCCAGCAGCACACTAAGCGGGACCTATGGCTACACCTTC
TRBJ1-1 | 13 | TRBV9 | . | . | CASSVVANTEAFF | TGTGCCAGCAGCGTAGTAGCGAACACTGAAGCTTTCTTT
TRBJ1-1 | 12 | TRBV5-6 | TRBD1 | . | CASSQGQGFAFF | TGTGCCAGCAGCCAAGGACAGGGGTTTGCTTTCTTT
TRBJ2-7 | 18 | TRBV7-3 | TRBD1 | . | CASSFNHPTGGLSYEQYF | TGTGCCAGCAGCTTTAACCATCCCACAGGGGGCCTCTCCTACGAGCAGTACTTC
TRBJ2-4 | 14 | TRBV5-1 | . | . | CASSLARVEDIQYF | TGCGCCAGCAGCTTGGCTCGGGTCGAGGACATTCAGTACTTC
TRBJ2-7 | 16 | TRBV2 | TRBD2 | few | CASRGTYSGTGYEQYF | TGTGCCAGCAGGGGGACTTATAGCGGGACGGGGTACGAGCAGTACTTC
TRBJ1-5 | 14 | TRBV6-5 | TRBD1 | . | CASSPDRDDQPQHF | TGTGCCAGCAGCCCGGACAGGGATGATCAGCCCCAGCATTTT
TRBJ1-2 | 13 | TRBV6-5 | . | . | CASSPTENYGYTF | TGTGCCAGCAGCCCAACAGAGAACTATGGCTACACCTTC
TRBJ1-6 | 16 | TRBV5-1 | TRBD1 | . | CASSGTGTGSNSPLHF | TGCGCCAGCAGCGGAACCGGGACAGGGAGTAATTCACCCCTCCACTTT
TRBJ2-5 | 13 | TRBV6-1 | . | . | CASPSGFQETQYF | TGTGCCAGCCCTTCAGGCTTCCAAGAGACCCAGTACTTC
TRBJ2-1 | 14 | TRBV6-5 | . | once | CASSLAAWGNEQFF | TGTGCCAGCAGTTTAGCGGCCTGGGGCAATGAGCAGTTCTTC
TRBJ1-1 | 19 | TRBV28 | TRBD1 | few | CASSSRDRVLGTVNTEAFF | TGTGCCAGCAGTTCGAGGGACAGGGTCTTAGGTACGGTGAACACTGAAGCTTTCTTT
TRBJ1-1 | 14 | TRBV6-5 | TRBD1 | few | CASSYVGQTQIAFF | TGTGCCAGCAGTTATGTGGGACAGACCCAGATAGCTTTCTTT
TRBJ2-7 | 11 | TRBV28 | . | . | CASSIRYEQYF | TGTGCCAGCAGTATCAGATACGAGCAGTACTTC
TRBJ1-1 | 12 | TRBV11-3 | . | . | CASSYGNTEAFF | TGTGCCAGCAGCTACGGGAACACTGAAGCTTTCTTT
TRBJ1-3 | 16 | TRBV15 | TRBD1 | . | CATTDGGQLSGNTIYF | TGTGCCACCACCGACGGGGGACAGCTCTCTGGAAACACCATATATTTT
TRBJ2-2 | 16 | TRBV5-6 | . | . | CASSLYRTKNTGELFF | TGTGCCAGCAGCTTGTACAGGACTAAGAACACCGGGGAGCTGTTTTTT
TRBJ2-1 | 18 | TRBV7-6 | TRBD2 | . | CASSLSGLAGGSYNEQFF | TGTGCCAGCAGCCTCTCGGGACTAGCGGGGGGCAGCTACAATGAGCAGTTCTTC
TRBJ2-7 | 16 | TRBV28 | TRBD1 | . | CASSRFGTGGLYEQYF | TGTGCCAGCAGTCGGTTCGGGACAGGGGGACTCTACGAGCAGTACTTC
TRBJ1-1 | 16 | TRBV5-1 | . | . | CASSLMDRGLNTEAFF | TGCGCCAGCAGCTTGATGGATCGCGGCTTGAACACTGAAGCTTTCTTT
TRBJ1-5 | 15 | TRBV6-4 | TRBD1 | few | CASSPEDRGGQPQHF | TGTGCCAGCAGTCCTGAGGACAGGGGCGGCCAGCCCCAGCATTTT
TRBJ2-1 | 11 | TRBV29-1 | . | . | CSVSGLNEQFF | TGCAGCGTGTCAGGACTTAATGAGCAGTTCTTC
TRBJ1-2 | 14 | TRBV2 | . | . | CASSPTGSHYGYTF | TGTGCCAGCAGTCCAACAGGGTCCCACTATGGCTACACCTTC
TRBJ2-3 | 17 | TRBV7-3 | TRBD2 | . | CASSLTLAGVGTDTQYF | TGTGCCAGCAGCTTAACACTAGCGGGAGTGGGGACAGATACGCAGTATTTT
TRBJ2-2 | 14 | TRBV29-1 | TRBD1 | . | CSVVTGWIPGELFF | TGCAGCGTTGTGACAGGGTGGATCCCCGGGGAGCTGTTTTTT
TRBJ1-2 | 14 | TRBV4-1 | TRBD1 | . | CASTSGQGNYGYTF | TGCGCCAGCACCTCGGGACAGGGAAACTATGGCTACACCTTC
TRBJ2-7 | 12 | TRBV10-2 | TRBD1 | once | CASLTGGHEQYF | TGCGCCAGCTTGACAGGGGGGCACGAGCAGTACTTC
TRBJ2-1 | 16 | TRBV5-1 | TRBD2 | . | CASSLEGLAGRAEQFF | TGCGCCAGCAGCTTGGAAGGGCTAGCGGGTAGGGCTGAGCAGTTCTTC
TRBJ1-1 | 16 | TRBV5-4 | TRBD1 | . | CASSFFGTELGTEAFF | TGTGCCAGCAGCTTTTTCGGGACAGAGTTAGGGACTGAAGCTTTCTTT
TRBJ2-7 | 15 | TRBV11-1 | TRBD2 | . | CASSLGGSAAWEQYF | TGTGCCAGCAGCTTAGGCGGGAGTGCCGCTTGGGAGCAGTACTTC
TRBJ2-7 | 15 | TRBV9 | . | . | CASSVEGGNSYEQYF | TGTGCCAGCAGCGTAGAAGGCGGAAACTCCTACGAGCAGTACTTC